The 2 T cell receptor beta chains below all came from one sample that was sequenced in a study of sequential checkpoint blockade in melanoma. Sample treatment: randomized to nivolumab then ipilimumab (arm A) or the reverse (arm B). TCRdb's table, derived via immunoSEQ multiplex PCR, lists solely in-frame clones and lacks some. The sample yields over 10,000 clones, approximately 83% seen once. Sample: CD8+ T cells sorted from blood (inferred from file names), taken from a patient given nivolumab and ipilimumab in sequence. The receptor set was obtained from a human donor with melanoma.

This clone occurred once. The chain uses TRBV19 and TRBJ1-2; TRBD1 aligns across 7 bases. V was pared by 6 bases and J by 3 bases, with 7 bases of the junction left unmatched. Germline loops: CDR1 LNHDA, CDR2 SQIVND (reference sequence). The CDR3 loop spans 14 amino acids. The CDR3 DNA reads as TGTGCCAGTAGAGGAAGGGGGCAAGACTATGGCTACACCTTC. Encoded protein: CASRGRGQDYGYTF.

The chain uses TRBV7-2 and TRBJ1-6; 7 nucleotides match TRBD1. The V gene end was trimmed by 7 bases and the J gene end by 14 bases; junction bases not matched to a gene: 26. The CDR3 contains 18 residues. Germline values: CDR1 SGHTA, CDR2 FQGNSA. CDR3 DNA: TGTGCCAGCACCTTTTTTTCTCTGACAACAGGGGCGGAGGAGTCCCTCCACTTT. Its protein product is CASTFFSLTTGAEESLHF.